The present entry profiles one TCR beta chain with its context. This specimen belongs to a study of blood T cell repertoires in COVID-19. Turning to the study itself: COVID-19 samples collected from the United States, Italy and Spain covered acute and convalescent phases. The cDNA or gDNA used as material had been derived from T cells, B-cell-depleted T cells, or PBMCs.

The CDR3 has 16 amino acids. Germline assignment: CDR1 MNHEY and CDR2 SMNVEV (reference sequence). Trimming cost V 5 bases and J 2 bases; bases outside gene matches: 6. Source study methods: Counts of nucleated cells, estimated from reference gene primer amplification, were obtained. Using immunoSEQ multiplex PCR, the repertoire was profiled, and TCRdb retains in-frame clones only, with some absent. V and J calls and clone size are copied from that table; D and trimming were computed from the DNA. Of roughly 280,000 clones in the sample, 89% were seen once. The rearrangement links TRBV27 to TRBJ2-7, with 13 bases lining up with TRBD2. Sequencing was carried out using peripheral blood. The sequence came from a man aged 50 to 59 with acute or convalescent COVID-19. In nucleotides, the CDR3 is TGTGCCAGCAGTCAGCGGACTAGCGGGGGACCCTACGAGCAGTACTTC. This sequence encodes CASSQRTSGGPYEQYF.